Sequencing of this T cell receptor beta chain was carried out in a study of T-cell reconstitution after alpha-beta-depleted transplantation in children. Unique molecular identifiers were built into the TCRbeta library. MiXCR was run by TCRdb on the PCR reads, yielding one entry per CDR3 protein. The sample shows a few hundred thousand distinct CDR3 sequences, roughly 27% of them seen only once. From germline, CDR1 is DFQATT and CDR2 SNEGSKA (reference sequence). The junction had 7 bases not matched to a gene; V was cut back by 6 bases and J by 6 bases. This CDR3 contains 12 residues. The sample was PBMCs, taken before TCRalphabeta/CD19-depleted stem cell transplant. The chain links TRBV20-1 to TRBJ1-1; 7 bases are shared with TRBD1. The sequence came from a boy under two years old with Wiskott-Aldrich syndrome, due to receive a stem cell transplant. Here the CDR3 DNA reads TGCAGTGCAACGGGACAGATCGCTGAAGCTTTCTTT. It codes for CSATGQIAEAFF.